This T cell receptor beta chain was observed in a study of T-cell memory formation after mild COVID-19. Overall study: For the most part, TCR clusters were specific to one donor. Study outcomes and limitations: The main location of contracting CD4+ clones was CM and EM, and that of contracting CD8+ clones was EMRA. A subset of responding clones appeared in pre-infection memory, suggesting cross-reactive memory joined.

It was 5'RACE with constant-segment primers that produced the TCR alpha and TCR beta cDNA libraries, which carried sample barcodes and UMIs. MiXCR was run by TCRdb on the 5' RACE reads, yielding one entry per CDR3 protein. In the table there are about 200,000 distinct CDR3 sequences, just over 9.5% of which are singletons. V was pared by 5 bases and J by 0 bases, with 11 bases between. CDR1 is DFQATT, CDR2 SNEGSKA, per germline (reference sequence). The CDR3 spans 13 residues. This clonotype was seen a few times. Its antigen remains unknown. This clonotype was obtained from a man between 18 and 35 years old who had mild COVID-19 (a few samples of this study predate the infection). Cell type and time point are not known. This chain connects TRBV20-1 to TRBJ2-7; D gene unclear. The source material was PBMCs or a T cell subset sorted from them (not recorded which). This CDR3 is CSARRGVSYEQYF. Here the CDR3 DNA reads TGCAGTGCTCGGCGCGGAGTCTCCTACGAGCAGTACTTC.